The T cell receptor beta chain under discussion was sequenced for a study of T-cell reconstitution after alpha-beta-depleted transplantation in children. The V end was cut by 0 bases, the J end by 5 bases, with 7 bases between. The CDR3 sequence is 14 residues long. Per the germline V gene, CDR1 is LGHNA and CDR2 is YNFKEQ. This clonotype appeared many times. TCRbeta library preparation incorporated unique molecular identifiers. TCRdb re-analysed the PCR reads in MiXCR, keeping a single row per CDR3 protein. The sample includes about 72,000 distinct CDR3 sequences, just under 7.5% seen only once; the top ten take around 2.5%.

The sequences come from PBMCs from the stem cell graft donor, collected from the stem cell graft. V and J are TRBV4-2 and TRBJ1-4; D is uncertain. This TCR was sampled from a human donor who donated a stem cell graft to a child with acute lymphoblastic leukemia. The DNA of the CDR3 is TGTGCCAGCAGCCAAGACCAGCTAAATGAAAAACTGTTTTTT. This encodes CASSQDQLNEKLFF.